This T cell receptor (beta chain) emerged from a study of metastatic and nonmetastatic thyroid tumors. Study details: It was across blood and tumor or nodule tissue from malignant and benign thyroid patients that repertoires were compared.

The study's findings and limits: Malignant tumors reportedly showed significantly higher TCR beta diversity than benign nodules in both blood and tumor.

This clone was found many times. Its antigen is not known. This sequence may be a read error, since a much larger clone differs from it by one base. CDR1 is SGHVS, CDR2 FQNEAQ, per germline. Deletions cut 8 bases from V and 5 bases from J, with 17 bases between. The CDR3 spans 14 residues. No treatment had been given to any patient before thyroid surgery. Per the study methods: Construction of a distant-metastasis classifier for papillary thyroid cancer relied on CDR3 differences across clinicopathological groups. TCRdb re-called clones from the PCR reads using MiXCR. The V and J calls come from TCRdb's annotation, not from the publication. The data contain approximately 30,000 clones, about 15% of them seen just once; the ten biggest clones take up approximately 15%.

The rearrangement uses TRBV7-8 and TRBJ2-3, with D maybe TRBD2 (6 bases). The origin of this receptor is a male donor with papillary thyroid cancer or a benign thyroid nodule (not recorded which). Some clones in this sample may be carry-over from other donors' samples. The sample consisted of blood. The CDR3 is CASQKEGRIDTQYF. The CDR3 DNA sequence: TGTGCCAGCCAGAAGGAGGGTCGCATAGATACGCAGTATTTT.